The clone carrying this T cell receptor beta chain was observed a single time. Antigen specificity is unknown. These data are taken from a study of vaccination effects on CD4 cells after COVID-19. General study results and limits: Sampling in the study covered few convalescent patients and included no early post-infection timepoints.

With the ViraFEST assay, the study expanded antigen-specific CD4+ T cells using viral peptide pools, then sequenced them. Researchers isolated CD4+ T cells once 9 to 11 days of culture had elapsed. The person was diagnosed with PCR-confirmed SARS-CoV-2 infection between March and December 2020. Repertoires were generated with immunoSEQ multiplex PCR, while TCRdb's copy carries only in-frame clones and drops some. The sample contains tens of thousands of clones, under 85% of which appear only once. The receptor was derived from a human donor who had a prior SARS-CoV-2 infection. Sequenced here: CD4+ T cells from PBMCs cultured with a peptide pool, sampled before COVID-19 vaccination.

The CDR3 DNA reads as TGTGCCGGGATCCTCGAAGATACGCAGTATTTT. This encodes CAGILEDTQYF. This chain connects TRBV7-9 to TRBJ2-3; D uncertain. V shed 11 bases and J shed 5 bases, with 11 bases lying between them. CDR1 is SEHNR, CDR2 FQNEAQ, per germline (reference sequence). The length of the CDR3 is 11 residues.